These 26 T cell receptor beta chains share one sample of origin, sequenced in a study of CD8+ T cells in alopecia areata. cDNA serving as the sequencing template came from extracted, reverse transcribed RNA. The assay was immunoSEQ multiplex PCR, and TCRdb's table has in-frame clones only and misses some. The sample contains 110,000 or so clones, roughly two fifths of which appear only once. Sequencing was carried out using CD4+ T cells sorted from blood. All receptors come from a human donor with alopecia areata.

This rearrangement joins TRBV7-2 to TRBJ2-7; no firm D call. From germline, CDR1 is SGHTA and CDR2 FQGNSA. CDR3 size: 15 residues. V was trimmed by 5 bases and J by 2 bases, leaving 16 bases between them. The CDR3 reads CASSASLVGTYEQYF. The CDR3 DNA follows: TGTGCCAGCAGCGCCTCCTTGGTCGGCACCTACGAGCAGTACTTC.

The sample holds one count of this clone. The gene calls are TRBV5-6 and TRBJ2-3; D is unclear. The CDR3 is 14 residues long. Germline values: CDR1 SGHDT, CDR2 YYEEEE. The V gene lost 1 base and the J gene lost 4 bases, with 10 bases spanning the gap. The CDR3 nucleotides are TGTGCCAGCAGCTTGCGTTCCGTTTCAGATACGCAGTATTTT. Protein sequence: CASSLRSVSDTQYF. The full variable domain, its missing parts supplied by reference TRBV5-6 and TRBJ2-3, is DAGVTQSPTHLIKTRGQQVTLRCSPKSGHDTVSWYQQALGQGPQFIFQYYEEEERQRGNFPDRFSGHQFPNYSSELNVNALLLGDSALYLCASSLRSVSDTQYFGPGTRLTVL.

This chain joins TRBV30 and TRBJ1-4, with D unclear. CDR3 size: 14 residues. The germline V gene has CDR1 GTSNPN and CDR2 SVGIG (reference sequence). Deletions cut 1 base from V and 2 bases from J, with 8 bases between. The chain's CDR3 is CAWSEKTTNEKLFF. The DNA of the CDR3 is TGTGCCTGGAGTGAGAAGACTACTAATGAAAAACTGTTTTTT.

In this sample, this clone turned up a few times. The V and J genes are TRBV29-1 and TRBJ1-2, with 7 bases that match TRBD1. This CDR3 has 13 residues. The germline V gene encodes CDR1 SQVTM and CDR2 ANQGSEA. V was pared by 5 bases and J by 3 bases, with 6 bases of the junction left unmatched. The CDR3 region has the DNA TGCAGCGTTATACAGCAGGGGGACTATGGCTACACCTTC. Amino acid sequence: CSVIQQGDYGYTF.

The table lists this clone with a few counts. The chain employs TRBV19 and TRBJ1-1; D not certain. Germline CDR1 reads LNHDA; CDR2 reads SQIVND (reference sequence). V shed 3 bases and J shed 0 bases, with 11 bases lying between them. This CDR3 has 15 residues. The CDR3 bases are TGTGCCAGTAGTATCACCTCGGTCATGAACACTGAAGCTTTCTTT. It translates to CASSITSVMNTEAFF.

The genes are TRBV6-5 and TRBJ2-1, with TRBD2 matching 11 bases. CDR3 size: 15 residues. Per the germline V gene, CDR1 is MNHEY and CDR2 is SVGAGI. V gave up 4 bases and J gave up 10 bases; unmatched junction bases: 9. The CDR3 bases are TGTGCCAGCAGTTCTAAACTAGCGGGAGTAGAGGAGCAGTTCTTC. Protein: CASSSKLAGVEEQFF.

The CDR3 DNA reads as TGTGCCAGCAGCCTCGGGACGCCCGAGGACTATGGCTACACCTTC. Translating gives CASSLGTPEDYGYTF. The genes are TRBV6-5 and TRBJ1-2; maybe TRBD1 (5 bases). This CDR3 has 15 amino acids. Germline V CDR1 and CDR2: MNHEY, SVGAGI. Deletions cut 6 bases from V and 3 bases from J, with 17 bases between.

V usage is TRBV4-3 and J usage is TRBJ2-3; 13 bases match TRBD2. The CDR3 has 18 amino acids. Germline CDR1 LGHNA, CDR2 YSLEER. Germline trimming cut 4 bases from V and 0 bases from J; bases unmatched to any gene: 7. This CDR3 is CASSRWTSGGSSTDTQYF. The CDR3 DNA reads as TGCGCCAGCAGCCGTTGGACTAGCGGGGGATCGAGCACAGATACGCAGTATTTT.

This clone was seen more than once but under ten times. The chain is built from TRBV7-9 and TRBJ2-1, with 7 bases fitting TRBD1. The CDR3 is 13 residues long. The V segment lost 1 base and the J segment 9 bases; nucleotides outside the gene matches: 3. Per the germline V gene, CDR1 is SEHNR and CDR2 is FQNEAQ (reference sequence). CDR3 region: CASSLEGAVEQFF. The CDR3 DNA follows: TGTGCCAGCAGCTTAGAGGGGGCGGTTGAGCAGTTCTTC.

In its sample, this clone was seen a few times. The chain carries TRBV5-5 and TRBJ2-2, with D perhaps TRBD1 or TRBD2 (5 bases each). V was clipped by 5 bases and J by 2 bases, with 13 bases between them. The CDR3 loop spans 15 amino acids. Germline V gene data show CDR1 as SGHKS and CDR2 as YYEKEE (reference sequence). The DNA of the CDR3 is TGTGCCAGCAGGACGGGGCGGGTCAACACCGGGGAGCTGTTTTTT. This codes for CASRTGRVNTGELFF.

The chain has TRBV29-1 and TRBJ2-5; no firm D call. The ends were cut back, 0 bases at V and 5 bases at J, with 10 bases in the middle. The germline V gene has CDR1 SQVTM and CDR2 ANQGSEA. This CDR3 is 13 amino acids long. The CDR3 is CSVEDLVRETQYF. The CDR3 DNA is TGCAGCGTTGAAGATCTCGTAAGGGAGACCCAGTACTTC. Full variable domain (missing parts from reference TRBV29-1 and TRBJ2-5): SAVISQKPSRDICQRGTSLTIQCQVDSQVTMMFWYRQQPGQSLTLIATANQGSEATYESGFVIDKFPISRPNLTFSTLTVSNMSPEDSSIYLCSVEDLVRETQYFGPGTRLLVL.

The chain employs TRBV30 and TRBJ2-7, with TRBD1 identical over 9 bases. Germline V gene sequence: CDR1 GTSNPN, CDR2 SVGIG (reference sequence). The CDR3 is 15 amino acids. V lost 2 bases, J lost 1 base, and 6 bases stayed unmatched. The CDR3, as DNA: TGTGCCTGGAGTACGCCGGGACAGGGATCCTACGAGCAGTACTTC. The encoded protein is CAWSTPGQGSYEQYF.

The J gene is TRBJ1-4, the V gene TRBV25-1; tentative D call: TRBD1 (5 bases). CDR1 and CDR2 from the germline V gene are MGHDK and SYGVNS. The CDR3 sequence is 15 residues long. Trimming removed 4 bases at V and 5 bases at J, with 14 bases between. The CDR3 region has the DNA TGTGCCAGCAGTGCGTCAAACCAGGGAAATGAAAAACTGTTTTTT. Amino acid sequence: CASSASNQGNEKLFF. Full variable domain (missing parts from reference TRBV25-1 and TRBJ1-4): EADIYQTPRYLVIGTGKKITLECSQTMGHDKMYWYQQDPGMELHLIHYSYGVNSTEKGDLSSESTVSRIRTEHFPLTLESARPSHTSQYLCASSASNQGNEKLFFGSGTQLSVL.

This clone was observed a few times. The rearrangement uses TRBV7-8 and TRBJ2-5; tentatively, D is TRBD1 (5 bases). V lost 3 bases and J 5 bases, leaving 10 bases between the germline ends. The CDR3 runs to 13 residues. Germline V gene lookup returns CDR1 SGHVS and CDR2 FQNEAQ. The CDR3 spells CASSFPGKETQYF. DNA for the CDR3: TGTGCCAGCAGCTTCCCAGGGAAGGAGACCCAGTACTTC.

This chain links TRBV4-1 with TRBJ2-7, with a tentative D call TRBD1 (6 bases). The V end lost 3 bases, the J end lost 4 bases, and 13 bases lay between the germline ends. The CDR3 totals 14 residues. The germline V gene encodes CDR1 MGHRA and CDR2 YSYEKL. The DNA for the CDR3 is TGCGCCAGCAGCCATCTCGCCAGGGGTTACGAGCAGTACTTC. This sequence encodes CASSHLARGYEQYF.

The chain joins TRBV30 to TRBJ2-1; D remains ambiguous. The V end was cut by 0 bases, the J end by 6 bases, with 18 bases between. The germline V gene has CDR1 GTSNPN and CDR2 SVGIG (reference sequence). The CDR3 covers 16 residues. CDR3 sequence reads: CAWSVLSPTVGNEQFF. CDR3 bases: TGTGCCTGGAGTGTATTGTCTCCCACCGTAGGCAATGAGCAGTTCTTC.

The chain is built from TRBV5-6 and TRBJ2-3; D gene uncertain. CDR1 is SGHDT, CDR2 YYEEEE, per germline. This CDR3 comprises 13 residues. Trimming removed 4 bases from V and 1 base from J, with 7 bases in between. The CDR3 is CASSRPGTDTQYF. CDR3 DNA: TGTGCCAGCAGCCGGCCGGGCACAGATACGCAGTATTTT.

This clone showed up just once. The chain joins TRBV4-3 to TRBJ2-5; 7 bases line up with TRBD1. Germline CDR1 is LGHNA and CDR2 is YSLEER. The CDR3 runs to 16 residues. Trimming at V came to 1 base and at J to 1 base, leaving 6 bases not matched to a gene. The CDR3 region has the DNA TGCGCCAGCAGCCAAGGGTTGACAGGGTTCCAAGAGACCCAGTACTTC. Its translation: CASSQGLTGFQETQYF.

This clone has more than one count but fewer than ten. This rearrangement joins TRBV28 to TRBJ2-7; TRBD2 is a possible D gene (5 bases). V gave up 7 bases and J gave up 3 bases, with 16 bases separating them. The CDR3 has 14 amino acids. Germline V gene sequence: CDR1 MDHEN, CDR2 SYDVKM. CDR3: CASNAPGKNYEQYF. CDR3 in DNA: TGTGCCAGCAACGCTCCCGGGAAGAACTACGAGCAGTACTTC.

This clone was seen a few times. The chain combines TRBV29-1 with TRBJ1-2; D is ambiguous. Per the germline V gene, CDR1 is SQVTM and CDR2 is ANQGSEA. Trimming took off 5 bases at V and 6 bases at J, with 13 bases between the two ends. The CDR3 is 12 amino acids. DNA of the CDR3: TGCAGCGTTCAAGGACCCCTCGATGGCTACACCTTC. This translates into CSVQGPLDGYTF.

The V and J genes are TRBV5-6 and TRBJ2-1, with 9 bases matching TRBD1. The germline V gene has CDR1 SGHDT and CDR2 YYEEEE. This CDR3 region has 15 residues. The J segment lost 9 bases and the V segment lost 6 bases, leaving 13 bases of the junction unmatched. CDR3 residues: CASTQISTGGGEQFF. CDR3 coding DNA: TGTGCCAGCACCCAAATTTCGACAGGGGGAGGTGAGCAGTTCTTC.

This sequence joins TRBV2 and TRBJ1-4; D uncertain. CDR3 length equals 11 residues. The V gene lost 4 bases and the J gene lost 12 bases, with 9 bases spanning the gap. Germline V CDR1 and CDR2: SNHLY, FYNNEI. Written as DNA, the CDR3 is TGTGCCAGCAGTGGCCGCGAGGAACTGTTTTTT. Translated, it gives CASSGREELFF.

The chain carries TRBV5-1 and TRBJ2-2; D is unclear. This CDR3 has 15 amino acids. V lost 2 bases and J lost 0, with 8 bases in between. Per germline, CDR1 SGHRS and CDR2 YFSETQ. CDR3 in amino acids: CASSLRRPNTGELFF. The DNA of the CDR3 is TGCGCCAGCAGCTTAAGGCGGCCGAACACCGGGGAGCTGTTTTTT. Full variable domain (rest looked up from reference TRBV5-1 and TRBJ2-2): KAGVTQTPRYLIKTRGQQVTLSCSPISGHRSVSWYQQTPGQGLQFLFEYFSETQRNKGNFPGRFSGRQFSNSRSEMNVSTLELGDSALYLCASSLRRPNTGELFFGEGSRLTVL.

This chain uses TRBV29-1 with TRBJ1-5; tentatively, D is TRBD1 (6 bases). Trimming stripped 8 bases from V and 5 bases from J, with 13 bases between. Germline V gene lookup returns CDR1 SQVTM and CDR2 ANQGSEA. CDR3 length equals 12 residues. The CDR3 DNA reads as TGCAGCCACGGGACACCTGATCAGCCCCAGCATTTT. Translation gives CSHGTPDQPQHF.

The chain links TRBV23-1 to TRBJ2-3; unclear D gene. TRBV23-1 is an ORF; its function is uncertain. V dropped 0 bases and J dropped 6 bases, with 7 bases sitting between them. This CDR3 has 13 amino acids. CDR3 in amino acids: CASSQSLKDTQYF. CDR3 nucleotides: TGCGCCAGCAGTCAATCGCTTAAGGATACGCAGTATTTT.

This clone was seen only a few times. In DNA form, the CDR3 reads TGCAGCGCCGCGACTGTTAATAATGAAAAACTGTTTTTT. This encodes CSAATVNNEKLFF. The rearrangement joins TRBV29-1 to TRBJ1-4; D unresolved. Germline-derived CDR1 and CDR2 are SQVTM and ANQGSEA. CDR3 length equals 13 residues. The V gene lost 7 bases and the J gene lost 4 bases, with 13 bases spanning the gap.